Sequencing of this T cell receptor beta chain was carried out in a study of T-cell reconstitution after alpha-beta-depleted transplantation in children. Researchers prepared the TCRbeta library using unique molecular identifiers, the study reports. TCRdb re-called the PCR reads through MiXCR, storing one row per CDR3 protein. The table shows about half a million distinct CDR3 sequences, with around 12% occurring only once. Trimming took 6 bases from V and 1 from J, leaving 11 bases between them. Germline loops: CDR1 SQVTM, CDR2 ANQGSEA. CDR3 length: 13 amino acids. The clonotype comes from a human donor who donated a stem cell graft to a child with combined immunodeficiency. This rearrangement joins TRBV29-1 to TRBJ2-3, with D tentatively TRBD1 (5 bases). The sequences come from PBMCs from the stem cell graft donor, collected from the stem cell graft. The CDR3 spells CSVQGFGTDTQYF. The CDR3 region has the DNA TGCAGCGTCCAGGGTTTTGGCACAGATACGCAGTATTTT.